A selection of T cell receptor beta chains follows, all from one sample in a study of OX40 agonist ivuxolimab in advanced cancers. Profiled with immunoSEQ multiplex PCR; TCRdb holds only in-frame clones, not every one. This sample yields 100,000 or so clones, of which roughly nine tenths are seen a single time; around 0.8% belongs to the top ten. Here the sequenced sample was CD4+ or CD8+ T cells sorted from blood, taken in a trial of the OX40 agonist ivuxolimab. These receptors all come from an adult with an advanced solid tumor such as melanoma, head and neck, liver or kidney cancer. Each CDR3 is given with its conserved first and last residue. Each record gives: V gene, D gene, J gene, clone size, CDR3 DNA, CDR3 protein. A D gene is named only where the DNA matches it firmly. Clone size, where shown, is once, few, many, or a class for clones that have expanded.

>TRBV6-1|NA|TRBJ1-2|NA
TGTGCCAGCAGTGAAGAATCAGAGAACTATGGCTACACCTTC
CASSEESENYGYTF
>TRBV19|NA|TRBJ2-1|NA
TGTGCCAGTAGGATCCGGGGGAATGAGCAGTTCTTC
CASRIRGNEQFF
>TRBV9|TRBD1|TRBJ1-2|NA
TGTGCCAGCAGCCCCTCAACAGGGGGCGCAGGTTACACCTTC
CASSPSTGGAGYTF
>TRBV11-2|TRBD1|TRBJ1-3|NA
TGTGCCAGCAGCATTGACAGGGGAGCTGGAAACACCATATATTTT
CASSIDRGAGNTIYF
>TRBV29-1|NA|TRBJ1-1|NA
TGCAGCGTGGCAAGAGGAGGAACGGGCACTGAAGCTTTCTTT
CSVARGGTGTEAFF
>TRBV7-3|TRBD1|TRBJ2-1|NA
TGTGCCAGCAGCTCCACGGGACAGCAGTACTACAATGAGCAGTTCTTC
CASSSTGQQYYNEQFF
>TRBV5-4|TRBD1|TRBJ1-2|NA
TGTGCCAGCAGCCCAAGACAGGGATATGGCTACACCTTC
CASSPRQGYGYTF
>TRBV6-6|TRBD1|TRBJ2-7|once
TGTGCCAGCAGTTTGGGACAGAATACCTACGAGCAGTACTTC
CASSLGQNTYEQYF
>TRBV7-2|TRBD2|TRBJ2-1|once
TGTGCCAGCAGCTTAGTAGCGGGGCCAGCGGGCAATGAGCAGTTCTTC
CASSLVAGPAGNEQFF
>TRBV2|TRBD2|TRBJ2-1|once
TGTGCCAGCGGGACTAGCGACTACAATGAGCAGTTCTTC
CASGTSDYNEQFF
>TRBV10-3|NA|TRBJ1-3|NA
TGTGCCATCAGTGAGACGTCGGGGGCGGGACGTGGCACCATATATTTT
CAISETSGAGRGTIYF
>TRBV15|NA|TRBJ2-2|NA
TGTGCCACCAGCAGGGGGAACACCGGGGAGCTGTTTTTT
CATSRGNTGELFF
>TRBV27|NA|TRBJ2-1|NA
TGTGCCAGCAGTTTAACTATCTACAATGAGCAGTTCTTC
CASSLTIYNEQFF
>TRBV30|NA|TRBJ1-4|once
TGTGCCTGGACCCAGAATTATAATGAAAAACTGTTTTTT
CAWTQNYNEKLFF
>TRBV5-6|TRBD2|TRBJ2-3|NA
TGTGCCAGCAGCTCCGGACTAGCTTGGAGCACAGATACGCAGTATTTT
CASSSGLAWSTDTQYF
>TRBV7-3|NA|TRBJ1-1|NA
TGTGCCAGCAGCGACGGGGCGAACACTGAAGCTTTCTTT
CASSDGANTEAFF